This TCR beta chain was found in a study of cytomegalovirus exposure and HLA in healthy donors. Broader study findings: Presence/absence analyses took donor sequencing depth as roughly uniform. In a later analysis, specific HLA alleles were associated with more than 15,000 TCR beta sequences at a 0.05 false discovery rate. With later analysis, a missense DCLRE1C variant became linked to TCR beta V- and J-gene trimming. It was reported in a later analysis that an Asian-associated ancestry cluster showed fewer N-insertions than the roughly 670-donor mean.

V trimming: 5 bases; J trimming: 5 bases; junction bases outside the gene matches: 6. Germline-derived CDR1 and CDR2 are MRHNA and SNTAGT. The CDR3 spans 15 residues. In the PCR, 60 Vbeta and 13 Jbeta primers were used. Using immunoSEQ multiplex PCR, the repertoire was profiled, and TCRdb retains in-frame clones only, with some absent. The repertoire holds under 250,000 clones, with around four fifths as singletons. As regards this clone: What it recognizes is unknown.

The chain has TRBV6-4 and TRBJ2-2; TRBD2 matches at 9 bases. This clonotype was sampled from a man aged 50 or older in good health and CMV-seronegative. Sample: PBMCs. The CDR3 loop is CASSLMSGRTGELFF. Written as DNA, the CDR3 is TGTGCCAGCAGTCTCATGAGCGGGAGGACCGGGGAGCTGTTTTTT.